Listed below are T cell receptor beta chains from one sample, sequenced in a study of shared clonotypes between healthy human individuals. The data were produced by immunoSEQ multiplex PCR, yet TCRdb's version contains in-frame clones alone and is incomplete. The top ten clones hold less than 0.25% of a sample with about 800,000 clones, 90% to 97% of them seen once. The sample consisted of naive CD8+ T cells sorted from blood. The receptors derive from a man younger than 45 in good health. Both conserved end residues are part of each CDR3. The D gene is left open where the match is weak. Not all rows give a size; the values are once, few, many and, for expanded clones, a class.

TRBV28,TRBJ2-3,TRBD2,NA,CASSLRTSGRATDTQYF,TGTGCCAGCAGTTTAAGGACTAGCGGGAGGGCCACAGATACGCAGTATTTT
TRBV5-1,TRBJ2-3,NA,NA,CASSLGETGTRTDTQYF,TGCGCCAGCAGCTTGGGGGAAACAGGGACGCGCACAGATACGCAGTATTTT
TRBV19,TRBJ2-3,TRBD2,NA,CASSLGLAGGDTQYF,TGTGCCAGTAGTCTAGGACTAGCGGGAGGTGATACGCAGTATTTT
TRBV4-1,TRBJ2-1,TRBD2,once,CATAGLGLAGGGEQFF,TGCGCCACCGCCGGATTAGGACTAGCGGGAGGGGGTGAGCAGTTCTTC
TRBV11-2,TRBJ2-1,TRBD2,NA,CASSLGTSGSLYEQFF,TGTGCCAGCAGCTTAGGGACTAGCGGGAGTTTGTATGAGCAGTTCTTC
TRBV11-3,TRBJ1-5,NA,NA,CASSLAQQGYSNQPQHF,TGTGCCAGCAGCTTAGCCCAGCAAGGGTATAGCAATCAGCCCCAGCATTTT
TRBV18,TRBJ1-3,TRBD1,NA,CASSLQTGAGNTIYF,TGTGCCAGCTCACTCCAGACAGGGGCTGGAAACACCATATATTTT
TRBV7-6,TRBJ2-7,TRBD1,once,CASSLGGTGGSYEQYF,TGTGCCAGCAGCTTAGGAGGGACAGGGGGCTCCTACGAGCAGTACTTC
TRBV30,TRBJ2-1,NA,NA,CAWSIGPKGGNEQFF,TGTGCCTGGAGTATTGGGCCTAAGGGCGGCAATGAGCAGTTCTTC
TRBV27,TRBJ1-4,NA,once,CATKGGWGANEKLFF,TGTGCCACCAAAGGGGGGTGGGGGGCGAATGAAAAACTGTTTTTT
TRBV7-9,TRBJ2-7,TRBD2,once,CASRYGTSGPYEQYF,TGTGCCAGCAGATACGGGACTAGCGGCCCCTACGAGCAGTACTTC
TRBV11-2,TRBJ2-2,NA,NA,CASSPPWTKNTGELFF,TGTGCCAGCAGCCCCCCGTGGACCAAGAACACCGGGGAGCTGTTTTTT
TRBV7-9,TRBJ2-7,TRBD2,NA,CASSPPAGVGYEQYF,TGTGCCAGCAGCCCCCCAGCGGGAGTTGGGTACGAGCAGTACTTC
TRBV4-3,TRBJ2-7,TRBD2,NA,CASSQEIQREGLIYEQYF,TGCGCCAGCAGCCAAGAAATTCAGCGGGAGGGCCTGATCTACGAGCAGTACTTC
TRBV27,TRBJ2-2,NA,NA,CASSLTPYGNTGELFF,TGTGCCAGCAGTTTAACCCCGTACGGCAACACCGGGGAGCTGTTTTTT
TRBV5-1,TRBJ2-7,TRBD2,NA,CASSAGTSGYYEQYF,TGCGCCAGCAGCGCCGGGACTAGCGGATATTACGAGCAGTACTTC
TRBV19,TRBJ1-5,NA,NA,CASSPQNQPQHF,TGTGCCAGTAGTCCTCAAAATCAGCCCCAGCATTTT
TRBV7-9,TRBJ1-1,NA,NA,CASSSRVMSEAFF,TGTGCCAGCAGCTCCCGCGTCATGTCTGAAGCTTTCTTT
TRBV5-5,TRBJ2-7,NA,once,CASSLEGNYEQYF,TGTGCCAGCAGCTTGGAAGGGAACTACGAGCAGTACTTC
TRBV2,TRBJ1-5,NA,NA,CASSEGRPNQPQHF,TGTGCCAGCAGTGAGGGCAGGCCAAATCAGCCCCAGCATTTT
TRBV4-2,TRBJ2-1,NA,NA,CASSQNIPPQFF,TGTGCCAGCAGCCAAAATATTCCCCCGCAGTTCTTC
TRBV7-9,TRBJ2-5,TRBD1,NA,CASSSLQGAKGETQYF,TGTGCCAGCAGCTCGTTACAGGGGGCGAAGGGAGAGACCCAGTACTTC
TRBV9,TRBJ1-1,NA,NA,CASSPEGDNTEAFF,TGTGCCAGCAGCCCCGAAGGGGATAACACTGAAGCTTTCTTT
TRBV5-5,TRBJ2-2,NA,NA,CASSLLETGELFF,TGTGCCAGCAGCTTGTTAGAAACCGGGGAGCTGTTTTTT
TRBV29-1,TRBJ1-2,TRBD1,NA,CSVDAGTDYGYTF,TGCAGCGTTGACGCCGGGACAGACTATGGCTACACCTTC
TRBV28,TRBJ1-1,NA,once,CASSRVGTEAFF,TGTGCCAGCTCCAGGGTAGGTACTGAAGCTTTCTTT
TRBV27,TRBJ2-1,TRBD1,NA,CASSSWDRGNEQFF,TGTGCCAGCAGTTCCTGGGACAGGGGAAATGAGCAGTTCTTC
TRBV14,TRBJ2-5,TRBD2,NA,CASSLRLAGVLRETQYF,TGTGCCAGCAGCCTACGACTAGCGGGAGTCCTGCGGGAGACCCAGTACTTC
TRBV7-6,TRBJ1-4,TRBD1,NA,CASSPGQATNEKLFF,TGTGCCAGCAGTCCAGGACAGGCAACTAATGAAAAACTGTTTTTT
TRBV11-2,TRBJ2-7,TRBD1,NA,CASSPGQGHYEQYF,TGTGCCAGCAGCCCTGGACAGGGGCACTACGAGCAGTACTTC
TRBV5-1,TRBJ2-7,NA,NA,CASSFLSAEHEQYF,TGCGCCAGCAGCTTCCTTTCAGCAGAGCACGAGCAGTACTTC
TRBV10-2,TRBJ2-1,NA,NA,CASSESEGVNEQFF,TGCGCCAGCAGTGAGTCCGAAGGGGTCAATGAGCAGTTCTTC
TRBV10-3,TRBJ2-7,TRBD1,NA,CAISEPDRGLTTYEQYF,TGTGCCATCAGTGAGCCGGACAGGGGGCTGACCACCTACGAGCAGTACTTC
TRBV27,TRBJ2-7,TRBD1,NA,CATRGQGGNYEQYF,TGTGCCACACGGGGACAGGGAGGGAACTACGAGCAGTACTTC
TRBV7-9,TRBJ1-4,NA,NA,CASSLISGSEKLFF,TGTGCCAGCAGCTTAATTTCGGGTTCTGAAAAACTGTTTTTT
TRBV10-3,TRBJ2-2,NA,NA,CAISESTREKHGELFF,TGTGCCATCAGTGAGTCGACCAGGGAAAAACACGGGGAGCTGTTTTTT
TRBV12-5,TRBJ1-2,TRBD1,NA,CASATGTGGYGYTF,TGTGCTAGTGCCACCGGGACAGGGGGGTATGGCTACACCTTC
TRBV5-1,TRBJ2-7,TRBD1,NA,CASSLETGTAAYEQYF,TGCGCCAGCAGCTTAGAAACCGGGACAGCGGCCTACGAGCAGTACTTC
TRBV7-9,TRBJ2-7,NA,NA,CASSLGLSYEQYF,TGTGCCAGCAGCTTGGGGCTGAGTTACGAGCAGTACTTC
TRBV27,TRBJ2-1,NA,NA,CASSSTRTWMNEQFF,TGTGCCAGCAGTTCGACGCGGACGTGGATGAATGAGCAGTTCTTC
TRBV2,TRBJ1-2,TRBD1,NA,CASRAGTGGRYGYTF,TGTGCCAGCAGAGCCGGGACAGGGGGCCGGTATGGCTACACCTTC
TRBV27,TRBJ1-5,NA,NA,CATSGVPNQPQHF,TGTGCCACCTCTGGAGTACCCAATCAGCCCCAGCATTTT
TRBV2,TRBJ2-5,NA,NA,CAGSGLEETQYF,TGTGCCGGGTCGGGACTCGAGGAGACCCAGTACTTC
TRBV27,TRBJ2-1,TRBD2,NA,CASRPLGLAAYNEQFF,TGTGCCAGCAGACCCCTAGGTCTAGCGGCCTACAATGAGCAGTTCTTC
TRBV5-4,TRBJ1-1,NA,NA,CASSEPGHPGDTEAFF,TGTGCCAGCAGCGAACCAGGACATCCGGGGGATACTGAAGCTTTCTTT
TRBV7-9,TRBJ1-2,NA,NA,CASSPRDPGRYNYGYTF,TGTGCCAGCAGCCCACGGGACCCGGGACGGTATAACTATGGCTACACCTTC
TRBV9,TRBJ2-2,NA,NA,CASSLLAGTDANTGELFF,TGTGCCAGCAGCCTACTCGCTGGGACGGACGCGAACACCGGGGAGCTGTTTTTT
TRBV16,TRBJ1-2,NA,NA,CASSRYLREGYTF,TGTGCCAGCAGCCGCTACTTGCGGGAGGGCTACACCTTC
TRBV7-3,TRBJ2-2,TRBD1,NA,CASSLNGAVTGVLTGELFF,TGTGCCAGCAGCTTAAATGGGGCCGTGACAGGGGTTTTGACCGGGGAGCTGTTTTTT
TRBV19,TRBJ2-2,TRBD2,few,CASSISGRAVYTGELFF,TGTGCCAGTAGTATAAGCGGGAGGGCCGTCTACACCGGGGAGCTGTTTTTT
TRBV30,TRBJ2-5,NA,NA,CAWGEGTQYF,TGTGCCTGGGGAGAAGGGACCCAGTACTTC